The subject of this entry is one TCR beta chain. The antigen is undetermined. This sample is part of a study of T-cell memory formation after mild COVID-19. Regarding the study as a whole: Clones that contracted clustered mainly in CM and EM if CD4+ and in EMRA if CD8+. Clones contracting across day 15 to 85 had a balanced CD4/CD8 profile; later expanding clones leaned CD4+. Some responding clones appeared in pre-infection memory, suggesting cross-reactive memory joined.

cDNA libraries for TCR alpha and TCR beta, carrying sample barcodes and UMIs, came from 5'RACE with constant-segment primers. Using its own MiXCR run on the 5' RACE reads, TCRdb lists one record per CDR3 protein. The sample shows about 390,000 distinct CDR3 sequences, roughly 15% of them seen only once. This TCR was recovered from a man between 18 and 35 years old who had mild COVID-19 (a few samples of this study predate the infection). Cell type and time point are not known. The sequenced sample was PBMCs or a T cell subset sorted from them (not recorded which).

CDR3 residues: CASSGRTGHGNTIYF. CDR3 bases: TGTGCCAGCAGCGGACGGACAGGGCACGGAAACACCATATATTTT. The chain links TRBV7-2 to TRBJ1-3; TRBD1 matches 8 bases. Looked up from germline, CDR1 is SGHTA and CDR2 is FQGNSA. The ends lost 5 bases at V and 4 bases at J; junction bases unmatched: 7. The length of the CDR3 is 15 residues.